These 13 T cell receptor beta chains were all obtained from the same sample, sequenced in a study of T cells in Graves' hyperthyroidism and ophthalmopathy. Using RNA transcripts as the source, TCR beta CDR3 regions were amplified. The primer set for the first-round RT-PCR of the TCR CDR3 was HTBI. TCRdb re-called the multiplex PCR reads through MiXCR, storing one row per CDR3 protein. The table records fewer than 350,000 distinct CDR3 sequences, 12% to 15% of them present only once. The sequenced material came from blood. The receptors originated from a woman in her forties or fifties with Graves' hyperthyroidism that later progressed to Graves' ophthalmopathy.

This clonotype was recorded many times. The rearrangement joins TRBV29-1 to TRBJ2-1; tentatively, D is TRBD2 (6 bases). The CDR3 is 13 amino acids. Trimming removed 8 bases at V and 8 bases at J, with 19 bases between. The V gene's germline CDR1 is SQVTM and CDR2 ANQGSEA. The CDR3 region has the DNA TGCAGCCCCATGGCAATCTGGGGGGATGAGCAGTTCTTC. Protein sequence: CSPMAIWGDEQFF.

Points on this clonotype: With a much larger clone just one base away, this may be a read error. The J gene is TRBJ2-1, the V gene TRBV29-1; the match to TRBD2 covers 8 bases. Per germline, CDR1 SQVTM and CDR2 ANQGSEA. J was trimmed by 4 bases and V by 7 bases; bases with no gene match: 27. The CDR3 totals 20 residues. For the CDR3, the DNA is TGCAGCGCTGAGGGTTTGCGGGGTCCACCGTCCCTAGCGGGTTACAATGAGCAGTTCTTC. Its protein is CSAEGLRGPPSLAGYNEQFF.

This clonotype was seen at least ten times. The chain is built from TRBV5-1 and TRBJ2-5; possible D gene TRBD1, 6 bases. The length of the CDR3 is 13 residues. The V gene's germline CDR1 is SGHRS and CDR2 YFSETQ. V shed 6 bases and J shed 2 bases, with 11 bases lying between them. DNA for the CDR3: TGCGCCAGCAACTACGGACAGCAAGAGACCCAGTACTTC. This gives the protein CASNYGQQETQYF. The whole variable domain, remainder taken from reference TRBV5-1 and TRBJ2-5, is KAGVTQTPRYLIKTRGQQVTLSCSPISGHRSVSWYQQTPGQGLQFLFEYFSETQRNKGNFPGRFSGRQFSNSRSEMNVSTLELGDSALYLCASNYGQQETQYFGPGTRLLVL.

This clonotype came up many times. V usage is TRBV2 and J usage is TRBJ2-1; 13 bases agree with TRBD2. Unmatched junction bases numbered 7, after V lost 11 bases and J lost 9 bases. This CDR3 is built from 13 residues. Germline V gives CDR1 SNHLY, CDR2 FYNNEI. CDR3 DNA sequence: TGTGCCGGGAGACTAGCGGGAGGTAGTGAGCAGTTCTTC. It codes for CAGRLAGGSEQFF.

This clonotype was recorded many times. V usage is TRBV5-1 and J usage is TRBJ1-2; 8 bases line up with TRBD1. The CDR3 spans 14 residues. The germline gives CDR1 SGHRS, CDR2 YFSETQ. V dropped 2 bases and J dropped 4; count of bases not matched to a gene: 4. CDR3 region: CASSFRGHSYGYTF. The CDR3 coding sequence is TGCGCCAGCAGCTTCAGGGGGCATAGCTATGGCTACACCTTC.

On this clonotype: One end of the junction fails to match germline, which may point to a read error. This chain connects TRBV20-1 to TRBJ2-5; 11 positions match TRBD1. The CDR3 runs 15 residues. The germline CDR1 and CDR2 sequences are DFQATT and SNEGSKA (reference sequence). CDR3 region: CSAAPDRGRDMVMHF. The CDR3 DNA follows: TGCAGTGCTGCTCCGGACAGGGGGCGCGATATGGTGATGCACTTC.

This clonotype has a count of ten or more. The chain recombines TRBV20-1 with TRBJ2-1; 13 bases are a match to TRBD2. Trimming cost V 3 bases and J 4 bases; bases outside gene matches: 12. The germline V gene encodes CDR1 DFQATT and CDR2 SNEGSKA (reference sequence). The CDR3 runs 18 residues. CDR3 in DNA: TGCAGTGCTAGGACCACCGGGACTAGCGGGGATCGTTACAATGAGCAGTTCTTC. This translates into CSARTTGTSGDRYNEQFF.

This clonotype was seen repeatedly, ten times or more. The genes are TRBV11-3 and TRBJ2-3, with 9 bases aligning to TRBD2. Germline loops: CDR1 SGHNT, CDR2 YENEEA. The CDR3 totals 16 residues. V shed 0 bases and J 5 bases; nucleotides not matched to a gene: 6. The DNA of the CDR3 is TGTGCCAGCAGCTTAGATAGCGGGAGAGGAAAAGATACGCAGTATTTT. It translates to CASSLDSGRGKDTQYF.

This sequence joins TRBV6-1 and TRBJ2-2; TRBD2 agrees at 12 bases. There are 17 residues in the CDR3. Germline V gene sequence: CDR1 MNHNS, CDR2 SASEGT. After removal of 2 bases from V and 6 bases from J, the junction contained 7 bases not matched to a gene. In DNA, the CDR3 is TGTGCCAGCAGTGAATTTCGACTAGCGGGAGTGCCCGGGGAGCTGTTTTTT. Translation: CASSEFRLAGVPGELFF.

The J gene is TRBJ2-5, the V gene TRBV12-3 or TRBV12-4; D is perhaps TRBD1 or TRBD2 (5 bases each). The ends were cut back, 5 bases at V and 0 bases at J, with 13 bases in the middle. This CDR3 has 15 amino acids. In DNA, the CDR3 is TGTGCCAGCAGTCAAATACGGGGCCACCAAGAGACCCAGTACTTC. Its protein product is CASSQIRGHQETQYF.

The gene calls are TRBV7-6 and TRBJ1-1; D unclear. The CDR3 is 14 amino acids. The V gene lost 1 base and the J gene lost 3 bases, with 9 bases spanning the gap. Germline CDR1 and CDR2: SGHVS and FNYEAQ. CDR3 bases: TGTGCCAGCAGCTTAGTTTGGGGAGACACTGAAGCTTTCTTT. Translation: CASSLVWGDTEAFF.

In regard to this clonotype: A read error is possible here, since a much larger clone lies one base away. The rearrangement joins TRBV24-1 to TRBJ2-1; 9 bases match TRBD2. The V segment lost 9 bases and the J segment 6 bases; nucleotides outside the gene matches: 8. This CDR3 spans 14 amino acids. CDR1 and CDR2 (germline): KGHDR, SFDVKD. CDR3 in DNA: TGTGCCACCGGTCTAGCGGGACAAGTCAATGAGCAGTTCTTC. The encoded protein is CATGLAGQVNEQFF.

CDR3 amino acids: CASRSYGRGASHEQYF. In nucleotides, the CDR3 is TGCGCCAGCAGGTCTTACGGTAGGGGTGCTTCCCACGAGCAGTACTTC. V usage is TRBV4-1 and J usage is TRBJ2-7; D perhaps matches TRBD1 (5 bases). The V gene lost 6 bases and the J gene lost 5 bases, with 23 bases spanning the gap. The CDR3 has 16 residues. Germline V gene data show CDR1 as MGHRA and CDR2 as YSYEKL.